This TCR beta chain was recovered during a study of cytomegalovirus exposure and HLA in healthy donors. Turning to the study itself: Ancestry clustering placed around four fifths of 300 to 400 genotyped donors in the Caucasian-associated cluster. Whole-study findings and limits: In an earlier analysis, about 87% or about 30%: the productive usage of most TCR beta V segments.

With respect to this clone: What it recognizes is unknown.

Both 60 Vbeta primers and 13 Jbeta primers went into the PCR. Using immunoSEQ multiplex PCR, the repertoire was profiled, and TCRdb retains in-frame clones only, with some absent. This table holds around 100,000 clones, approximately 80% found once. Trimming stripped 6 bases from V and 0 bases from J, with 11 bases between. The CDR3 consists of 14 residues. The germline V gene encodes CDR1 MDHEN and CDR2 SYDVKM. This TCR derives from a woman aged 30 to 39 in good health and CMV-seronegative. The chain combines TRBV28 with TRBJ1-1; TRBD1 is a possible D gene (5 bases). Source material: PBMCs. CDR3 region: CASSPGLVNTEAFF. In nucleotides, the CDR3 is TGTGCCAGCAGCCCAGGGTTGGTGAACACTGAAGCTTTCTTT.